This T cell receptor (beta chain) comes out of a study of cytomegalovirus exposure and HLA in healthy donors. Study background: The use of the same platform for the approximately 110 validation repertoires and the 600 to 800 first-cohort repertoires was reported by a later analysis. Whole-study results and caveats: 164 TCR beta chains were listed as cytomegalovirus-associated.

Clones were sequenced by immunoSEQ multiplex PCR, and TCRdb holds only the in-frame ones, with some missing. The data hold 100,000 to 130,000 clones, with roughly 84% observed a single time. Trimming removed 2 bases from V and 7 bases from J, with 11 bases in between. Germline CDR1 SGHTA, CDR2 FQGTGA. The CDR3 loop spans 13 amino acids. Notes on this clone: Its antigen is currently unknown.

The chain is built from TRBV7-3 and TRBJ1-2; TRBD1 is a possible D gene (5 bases). The sample was PBMCs. The source is a woman in her late teens or twenties in good health and CMV-seronegative. The CDR3 bases are TGTGCCAGCAGCTTAGGAGGAGGGACTGGCTACACCTTC. It specifies CASSLGGGTGYTF.